The clone carrying this T cell receptor (beta chain) was picked up a small number of times. The antigen is unknown. This record comes from a study of T-cell memory formation after mild COVID-19. Study-wide findings and caveats: Clones from the second wave (peaking day 37) had unconfirmed SARS-CoV-2 specificity. CD4+ contracting clones were found mainly in CM and EM, and CD8+ ones in EMRA.

Germline V gene data show CDR1 as MGHDK and CDR2 as SYGVNS. The ends were cut back, 4 bases at V and 6 bases at J, with 7 bases in the middle. This CDR3 contains 11 residues. TCRdb recomputed calls from the 5' RACE reads with MiXCR, one row per CDR3 protein. The sample holds 300,000 to 350,000 distinct CDR3 sequences; just under 20% are singletons and the top ten take under 25%. Sequenced sample: PBMCs or a T cell subset sorted from them (not recorded which). The TCR was taken from a man younger than 30 who had mild COVID-19 (a few samples of this study predate the infection). Cell type and time point are not known. V is TRBV25-1 and J is TRBJ2-7; no reliable D call. The CDR3 DNA follows: TGTGCCAGCAGTGTTGCCCTCGAGCAGTACTTC. Amino acid sequence: CASSVALEQYF.